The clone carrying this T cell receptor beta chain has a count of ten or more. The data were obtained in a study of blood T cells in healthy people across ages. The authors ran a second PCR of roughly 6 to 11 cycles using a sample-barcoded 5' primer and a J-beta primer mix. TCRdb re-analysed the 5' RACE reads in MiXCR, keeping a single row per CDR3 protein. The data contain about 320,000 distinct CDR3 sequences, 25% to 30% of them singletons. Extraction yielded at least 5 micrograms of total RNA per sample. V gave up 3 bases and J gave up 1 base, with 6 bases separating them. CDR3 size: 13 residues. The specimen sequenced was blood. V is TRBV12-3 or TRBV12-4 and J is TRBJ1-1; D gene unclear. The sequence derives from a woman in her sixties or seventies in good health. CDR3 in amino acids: CASSFGQNTEAFF. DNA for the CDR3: TGTGCCAGCAGTTTCGGGCAGAACACTGAAGCTTTCTTT.